This T cell receptor (beta chain) is from a study of cytomegalovirus exposure and HLA in healthy donors. In regard to this clone: Antigen specificity is unknown.

Whole-study findings and limits: Across donors, sequencing depth was assumed by presence/absence analyses to be roughly uniform.

The CDR3 runs to 17 residues. V lost 1 base to trimming and J lost 1 base, with 16 bases between them. CDR1 is LNHNV, CDR2 YYDKDF, per germline (reference sequence). The PCR used 60 Vbeta and 13 Jbeta primers. Data came from immunoSEQ multiplex PCR; TCRdb stores just in-frame clones and leaves some out. The data contain roughly 31,000 clones, approximately 62% of them singletons. Each donor was nominally healthy when sampled (though unrecorded immune exposures were likely). The source material was PBMCs. This rearrangement joins TRBV15 to TRBJ1-1; D perhaps matches TRBD1 (5 bases). The TCR was taken from a male donor in good health and CMV-seropositive. In nucleotides, the CDR3 is TGTGCCACCAGCAGAGTTATCGGCACAGGCTCGAACACTGAAGCTTTCTTT. Its protein is CATSRVIGTGSNTEAFF.